Listed below are T cell receptor beta chains from one sample, sequenced in a study of response to subunit inactivated influenza vaccine. TCRdb processed the RT-PCR reads anew with MiXCR; each CDR3 protein has one entry. The data hold hundreds of thousands of distinct CDR3 sequences, with approximately 15% observed a single time. The sequencing used PBMCs from blood, collected less than 15 days before vaccination. These receptors originate from a man in his forties or fifties who received an inactivated influenza vaccine. CDR3s include the opening cysteine and the closing phenylalanine or tryptophan. D genes are given only for firm matches. The size entry is marked missing in some rows and otherwise reads once, few, many or a size class.

>TRBD1|TRBJ2-4|TRBV10-3|NA
TGTGCCATCAAAGGACAGGGTGGGGACATTCAGTACTTC
CAIKGQGGDIQYF
>TRBD1|TRBJ1-6|TRBV15|few
TGTGCCACCAGCAGAGAGGGGACAGGGGTTTCACCCCTCCACTTT
CATSREGTGVSPLHF
>TRBD2|TRBJ2-3|TRBV7-2|NA
TGTGCCAGCAGCCCGGGACTAGCGGGGGAGACTGCCGAGTATTTT
CASSPGLAGETAEYF
>NA|TRBJ1-1|TRBV19|few
TGTGCCAGTAGTTTCGCAGGCAATGAAGCTTTCTTT
CASSFAGNEAFF
>NA|TRBJ2-1|TRBV3-1|NA
TGTGCCAGCAGCCCCACCCTCGGGTTCAACAATGAGCAGTTCTTC
CASSPTLGFNNEQFF
>NA|TRBJ2-7|TRBV12-3/TRBV12-4|many
TGTGCCAGCAGATTGGGGGGCGGAGGGTACGAGCAGTACTTC
CASRLGGGGYEQYF
>TRBD2|TRBJ2-1|TRBV29-1|many
TGCAGCGTTGCTGGACTAGCGGGAGGAAGGAGCTCCTACAATGAGCAGTTCTTC
CSVAGLAGGRSSYNEQFF
>NA|TRBJ2-1|TRBV14|few
TGTGCCAGCAGCCAAGAGGGGGGTTGGGGCTCCTACAATGAGCAGTTCTTC
CASSQEGGWGSYNEQFF
>NA|TRBJ2-1|TRBV20-1|few
TGCAGTGCTAGAGTTGCGGGGTCTTGGAATGAGCAGTTCTTC
CSARVAGSWNEQFF
>NA|TRBJ2-1|TRBV7-2|few
TGTGCCAGCAGCTCTTTTTCCAATTACAATGAGCAGTTCTTC
CASSSFSNYNEQFF
>TRBD1|TRBJ2-7|TRBV5-1|many
TGTGCCAGCAGCAACGGACAGGGGGCCTACGAGCAGTACTTC
CASSNGQGAYEQYF
>TRBD2|TRBJ2-5|TRBV12-3/TRBV12-4|few
TGTGCCAGCAGTTTTTACGCGGGGGGAGGTTGGGAGACCCAGTACTTC
CASSFYAGGGWETQYF
>TRBD2|TRBJ2-2|TRBV20-1|NA
TGCAGTGCTCCCCGGACTAGCTCCGGGGAGCTGTTTTTT
CSAPRTSSGELFF
>TRBD1|TRBJ1-2|TRBV5-4|many
TGTGCCAGCAGCCCCCGGGACAGGGGTTATGGCTACACCTTC
CASSPRDRGYGYTF
>TRBD2|TRBJ2-7|TRBV10-3|many
TGTGCCATCAGTGAGGGACCCGGGGGGGCTTACTACGAGCAGTACTTC
CAISEGPGGAYYEQYF
>TRBD1|TRBJ2-7|TRBV5-1|NA
TGCGCCAGCAGAAAGGACAGGTCGACTTATAGATACGAGCAGTACTTC
CASRKDRSTYRYEQYF
>NA|TRBJ2-7|TRBV20-1|NA
TGCAGTGCTAGAGGTTCGAACCAGGGTTTATTTGGGAACGAGCAGTACTTC
CSARGSNQGLFGNEQYF
>TRBD1|TRBJ2-3|TRBV6-2/TRBV6-3|few
TGTGCCAGCCGAGTAGACAGGGGACGCACAGATACGCAGTATTTT
CASRVDRGRTDTQYF
>NA|TRBJ2-5|TRBV25-1|NA
TGTGCCAGCAGTGAACCGGGGATTCAAGAGACCCAGTACTTC
CASSEPGIQETQYF
>NA|TRBJ2-7|TRBV15|many
TGTGCCACCAGCAGAGATCCCACAGGAGTCTACGAGCAGTACTTC
CATSRDPTGVYEQYF
>NA|TRBJ2-7|TRBV18|few
TGTGCCAGCGCCATAGCCTACGAGCAGTACTTC
CASAIAYEQYF
>TRBD2|TRBJ2-3|TRBV4-3|NA
TGCGCCAGCAGCCAGACTAGCGTGCTAAGCACAGATACGCAGTATTTT
CASSQTSVLSTDTQYF
>NA|TRBJ1-6|TRBV20-1|NA
TGCAGTGCTAGAGATAGACTAAATTCACCCCTCCACTTT
CSARDRLNSPLHF
>NA|TRBJ1-5|TRBV10-2|NA
TGCGCCAGCAGTGACGGCCCAAGCAATCAGCCCCAGCATTTT
CASSDGPSNQPQHF
>NA|TRBJ2-7|TRBV20-1|NA
TGCAGTGCTAGAGATCTGGTTGGGGGCGAGCAGTACTTC
CSARDLVGGEQYF
>NA|TRBJ1-2|TRBV28|NA
TGTGCCAGCAGCCCCGGTTCGGGCGGTGGCTACACCTTC
CASSPGSGGGYTF
>TRBD2|TRBJ2-1|TRBV4-3|NA
TGCGCCAGCAGCCCGTCGGGCCTAGCGGGGGCCTACAATGAGCAGTTCTTC
CASSPSGLAGAYNEQFF
>NA|TRBJ2-7|TRBV29-1|many
TGCAGCGCCGGAGGGCGGGACAACTCCTACGAGCAGTACTTC
CSAGGRDNSYEQYF
>TRBD1|TRBJ2-2|TRBV2|few
TGTGCCAGCAGTCAAGCTCCGGGACAGGGGAACACCGGGGAGCTGTTTTTT
CASSQAPGQGNTGELFF
>TRBD2|TRBJ2-1|TRBV14|few
TGTGCCAGCAGCCGACTAGCGGGAGAAAATGAGCAGTTCTTC
CASSRLAGENEQFF
>NA|TRBJ2-5|TRBV18|NA
TGTGCCAGCTCACCACAGGGGTCAGGAGAGACCCAGTACTTC
CASSPQGSGETQYF
>NA|TRBJ2-7|TRBV20-1|few
TGCAGTGCCGTTAAAAACAGGGCGTCCTACGAGCAGTACTTC
CSAVKNRASYEQYF
>NA|TRBJ2-7|TRBV7-2|few
TGTGCCAGCAGCTTAGTGGCGTCCGGAACAGCCCTCTACGAGCAGTACTTC
CASSLVASGTALYEQYF